The clone carrying this T cell receptor beta chain was recorded a few times. Its antigen is undetermined. All donors comprised healthy Caucasians. Trimming stripped 3 bases from V and 5 bases from J, with 11 bases between. CDR1 and CDR2 (germline): LNHDA, SQIVND (reference sequence). There are 14 residues in the CDR3. The data were taken from a study of identical twins. Overall study results and limits: Insertions were reduced in abundant cord blood beta clonotypes but not in memory repertoires.

TCRdb independently ran MiXCR on the 5' RACE reads; one entry per CDR3 protein. The sample lists some 730,000 distinct CDR3 sequences; approximately 18% were seen once. This sample was also put to use in a study of T cells expressing NK-cell markers.

This clonotype was sampled from a woman under 30 in good health. The V call is TRBV19, the J call TRBJ2-1, with D perhaps TRBD1 or TRBD2 (6 bases each). The material sequenced was PBMCs. CDR3 in amino acids: CASSIGRDNNEQFF. The CDR3 DNA reads as TGTGCCAGTAGTATTGGGCGGGACAACAATGAGCAGTTCTTC.